Shown below are 14 T cell receptor beta chains from a single sample sequenced in a study of T cells in Graves' hyperthyroidism and ophthalmopathy. Amplification of TCR beta CDR3 regions was performed using RNA transcripts as template. TCR CDR3 regions were first amplified by RT-PCR with HTBI primers. From the multiplex PCR reads, TCRdb called clonotypes with MiXCR, one entry per CDR3 protein. The repertoire holds 500,000 to 650,000 distinct CDR3 sequences, with around 15% as singletons. The sample taken for sequencing was blood. The receptors stem from a woman in her forties with Graves' hyperthyroidism.

The chain links TRBV29-1 to TRBJ1-2; no reliable D call. Germline V gives CDR1 SQVTM, CDR2 ANQGSEA. Deletions cut 5 bases from V and 3 bases from J, with 22 bases between. The CDR3 length is 16 residues. CDR3 protein: CSVSGRLTVKDYGYTF. CDR3 DNA sequence: TGCAGCGTTAGCGGTCGCCTTACCGTTAAGGACTATGGCTACACCTTC. Looking up the rest from reference TRBV29-1 and TRBJ1-2 gives the full variable domain: SAVISQKPSRDICQRGTSLTIQCQVDSQVTMMFWYRQQPGQSLTLIATANQGSEATYESGFVIDKFPISRPNLTFSTLTVSNMSPEDSSIYLCSVSGRLTVKDYGYTFGSGTRLTVV.

There are many counts of this clonotype. The chain joins TRBV7-3 to TRBJ2-2; 13 bases are shared with TRBD2. The CDR3 covers 16 residues. Germline V gene lookup returns CDR1 SGHTA and CDR2 FQGTGA. V lost 4 bases and J lost 4; bases outside the gene matches: 3. For the CDR3, the DNA is TGTGCCAGCAGCTATGGGACTAGCGGGGCCACCGGGGAGCTGTTTTTT. Protein sequence: CASSYGTSGATGELFF.

This clonotype came up many times. The chain joins TRBV11-2 to TRBJ2-2, with 9 bases fitting TRBD2. The CDR3 contains 16 residues. Per the germline V gene, CDR1 is SGHAT and CDR2 is FQNNGV. J lost 4 bases, V lost 1 base, and 4 bases had no gene match. The CDR3 coding sequence is TGTGCCAGCAGCTTAGTAGCGGGAGACGTCACCGGGGAGCTGTTTTTT. Its translation: CASSLVAGDVTGELFF.

This clonotype was counted at least ten times. V gene TRBV20-1 combines with J gene TRBJ2-3; TRBD2 might be the D (5 bases). Germline CDR1 and CDR2: DFQATT and SNEGSKA (reference sequence). The CDR3 contains 14 residues. The V and J ends lost 5 bases and 0 bases respectively, with 12 bases between them. In DNA form, the CDR3 reads TGCAGTGCTGACGAGGAGCGGAGCACAGATACGCAGTATTTT. Its protein product is CSADEERSTDTQYF.

This clonotype came up many times. The rearrangement links TRBV6-1 to TRBJ2-7; D might be TRBD1 or TRBD2, each matching 5 bases. The CDR3 consists of 15 residues. Trimming stripped 6 bases from V and 4 bases from J, with 19 bases between. Germline V gene lookup returns CDR1 MNHNS and CDR2 SASEGT. In nucleotides, the CDR3 is TGTGCCAGCAGCCTCTGGGCCGGGGCCCCTTACGAGCAGTACTTC. Translation: CASSLWAGAPYEQYF.

As regards this clonotype: A read error may explain this, as a much larger clone is one base away. The CDR3 here is CASEAGQGYNEQFF. Here the CDR3 DNA reads TGTGCCAGCGAGGCGGGACAGGGATACAATGAGCAGTTCTTC. The V call is TRBV2, the J call TRBJ2-1; 9 bases fit TRBD1. Germline CDR1 and CDR2: SNHLY and FYNNEI. The CDR3 consists of 14 residues. V lost 8 bases to trimming and J lost 4 bases; unmatched junction nucleotides: 6.

The chain combines TRBV29-1 with TRBJ1-2; perhaps TRBD1 as D (6 bases). Germline V gene lookup returns CDR1 SQVTM and CDR2 ANQGSEA. The ends were cut back, 4 bases at V and 8 bases at J, with 11 bases in the middle. CDR3 length: 11 residues. The CDR3 spells CSVVGAGGYTF. The CDR3 DNA sequence: TGCAGCGTTGTGGGGGCCGGGGGCTACACCTTC.

About this clonotype: This sequence may be a read error, since a much larger clone differs from it by one base. V gene TRBV28 combines with J gene TRBJ1-4; D not resolved. The CDR3 is made up of 13 amino acids. Germline values: CDR1 MDHEN, CDR2 SYDVKM. CDR3 region: CAGSSLRNEKLFF. The CDR3 nucleotides read TGTGCCGGCAGTTCCCTTAGGAATGAAAAACTGTTTTTT.

This clonotype was detected ten times or more. This chain uses TRBV28 with TRBJ2-6, with D perhaps matching TRBD2 (7 bases). In germline, CDR1 is MDHEN, CDR2 SYDVKM. The V end was cut by 3 bases, the J end by 4 bases, with 22 bases between. The CDR3 has 19 residues. CDR3 loop: CASSFRGRGAPSGANVLTF. DNA of the CDR3: TGTGCCAGCAGTTTCCGTGGTCGGGGGGCGCCGAGCGGGGCCAACGTCCTGACTTTC.

Note on this clonotype: A single base separates this from a much larger clone, so it may be a read error. The chain has TRBV12-3 or TRBV12-4 and TRBJ2-2, with 8 positions matching TRBD2. This CDR3 region has 13 residues. In nucleotides, the CDR3 is TGTGCCAGCAGTTCACTAGCGGCCGGGGAGCTGTCTTTT. Its protein is CASSSLAAGELSF.

This clonotype was observed a few times. J is TRBJ2-1 and V is TRBV5-5, with a weak D call TRBD2 (6 bases). With 6 bases removed from V and 6 bases from J, the gap between germline ends came to 13 bases. This CDR3 comprises 13 residues. The germline gives CDR1 SGHKS, CDR2 YYEKEE (reference sequence). Here the CDR3 DNA reads TGTGCCAGCATTGGGAGGTGGGGCAATGAGCAGTTCTTC. Its translation is CASIGRWGNEQFF.

This clonotype was seen ten or more times. CDR3: CASSLSPTARLYGYTF. CDR3 DNA sequence: TGCGCCAGCAGCTTGTCCCCGACAGCAAGACTCTATGGCTACACCTTC. The chain uses TRBV5-1 and TRBJ1-2; tentatively, D is TRBD1 (5 bases). Trimming stripped 1 base from V and 4 bases from J, with 17 bases between. CDR3 length: 16 amino acids. Looked up from germline, CDR1 is SGHRS and CDR2 is YFSETQ.

This clonotype showed up many times. The V call is TRBV20-1, the J call TRBJ1-1; unclear D gene. This CDR3 contains 13 residues. Germline V gives CDR1 DFQATT, CDR2 SNEGSKA (reference sequence). V gave up 3 bases and J gave up 1 base, with 9 bases separating them. The CDR3 here is CSASGRSNTEAFF. CDR3 sequence (DNA): TGCAGTGCTAGCGGCCGGTCGAACACTGAAGCTTTCTTT.

This clonotype appeared many times. The chain has TRBV6-1 and TRBJ1-1; perhaps TRBD1 as D (5 bases). CDR1 is MNHNS and CDR2 is SASEGT in the germline V gene. The CDR3 has 17 residues. V was trimmed by 2 bases and J by 3 bases, leaving 19 bases between them. This CDR3 reads CASSEMQGTFTDTEAFF. The CDR3 DNA reads as TGTGCCAGCAGTGAAATGCAGGGTACTTTCACGGACACTGAAGCTTTCTTT.